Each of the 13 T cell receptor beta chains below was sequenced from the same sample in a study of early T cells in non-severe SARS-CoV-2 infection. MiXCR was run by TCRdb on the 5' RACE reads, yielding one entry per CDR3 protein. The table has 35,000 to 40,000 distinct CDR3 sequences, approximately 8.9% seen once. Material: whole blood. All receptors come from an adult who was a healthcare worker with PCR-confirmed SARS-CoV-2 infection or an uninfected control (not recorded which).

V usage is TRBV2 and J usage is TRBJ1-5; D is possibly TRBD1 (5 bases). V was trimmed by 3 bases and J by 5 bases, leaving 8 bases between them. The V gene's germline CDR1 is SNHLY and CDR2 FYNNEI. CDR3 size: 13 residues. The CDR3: CASSDRVYQPQHF. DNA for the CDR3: TGTGCCAGCAGTGACAGGGTCTATCAGCCCCAGCATTTT.

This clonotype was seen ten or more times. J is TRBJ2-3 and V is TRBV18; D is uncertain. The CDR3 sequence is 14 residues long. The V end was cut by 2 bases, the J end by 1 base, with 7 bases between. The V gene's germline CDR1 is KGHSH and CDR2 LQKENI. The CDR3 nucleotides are TGTGCCAGCTCACCAAATCGCGGCACAGATACGCAGTATTTT. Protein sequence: CASSPNRGTDTQYF.

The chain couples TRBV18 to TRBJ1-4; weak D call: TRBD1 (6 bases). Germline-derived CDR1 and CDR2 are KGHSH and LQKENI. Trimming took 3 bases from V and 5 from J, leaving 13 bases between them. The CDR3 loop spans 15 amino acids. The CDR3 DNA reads TGTGCCAGCTCACCCTCCGGACAGCGAAATGAAAAACTGTTTTTT. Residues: CASSPSGQRNEKLFF. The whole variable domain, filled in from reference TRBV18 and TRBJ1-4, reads NAGVMQNPRHLVRRRGQEARLRCSPMKGHSHVYWYRQLPEEGLKFMVYLQKENIIDESGMPKERFSAEFPKEGPSILRIQQVVRGDSAAYFCASSPSGQRNEKLFFGSGTQLSVL.

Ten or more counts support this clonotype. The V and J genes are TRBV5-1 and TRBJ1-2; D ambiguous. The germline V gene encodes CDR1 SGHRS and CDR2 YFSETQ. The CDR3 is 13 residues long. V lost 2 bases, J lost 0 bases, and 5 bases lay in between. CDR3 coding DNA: TGCGCCAGCAGCTTAACAGCTAACTATGGCTACACCTTC. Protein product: CASSLTANYGYTF.

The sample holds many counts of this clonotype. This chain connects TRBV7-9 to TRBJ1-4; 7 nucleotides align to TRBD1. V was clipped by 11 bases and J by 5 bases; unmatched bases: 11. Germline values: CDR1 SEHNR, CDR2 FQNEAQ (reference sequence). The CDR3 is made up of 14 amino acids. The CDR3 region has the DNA TGTGCCTACTCTCCCAAAGGGGGCAATGAAAAACTGTTTTTT. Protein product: CAYSPKGGNEKLFF.

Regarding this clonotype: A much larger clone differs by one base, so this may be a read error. In DNA, the CDR3 is TGTGCCTGCAGTTACATCGTGAGCGGGGAGCTGTTTTTT. Translating gives CACSYIVSGELFF. This chain uses TRBV6-5 with TRBJ2-2; D not certain. Germline V lookup: CDR1 MNHEY, CDR2 SVGAGI. The CDR3 totals 13 residues.

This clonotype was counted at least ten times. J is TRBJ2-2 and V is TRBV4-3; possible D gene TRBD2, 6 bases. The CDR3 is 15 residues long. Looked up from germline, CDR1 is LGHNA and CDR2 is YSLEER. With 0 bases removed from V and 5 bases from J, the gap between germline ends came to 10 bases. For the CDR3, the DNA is TGCGCCAGCAGCCAAGAGCGGGGTCCAACCGGGGAGCTGTTTTTT. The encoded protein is CASSQERGPTGELFF.

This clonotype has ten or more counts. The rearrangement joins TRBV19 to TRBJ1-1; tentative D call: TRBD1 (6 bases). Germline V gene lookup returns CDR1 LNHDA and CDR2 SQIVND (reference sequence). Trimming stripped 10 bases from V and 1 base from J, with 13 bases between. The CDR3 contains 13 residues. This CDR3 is CATGTLGNTEAFF. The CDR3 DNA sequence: TGTGCCACCGGGACACTCGGGAACACTGAAGCTTTCTTT.

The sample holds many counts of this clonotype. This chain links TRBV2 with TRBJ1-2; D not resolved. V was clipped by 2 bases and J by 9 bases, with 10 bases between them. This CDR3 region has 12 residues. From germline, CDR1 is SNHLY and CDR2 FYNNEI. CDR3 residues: CASSELAGRYTF. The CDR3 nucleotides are TGTGCCAGCAGTGAATTGGCAGGACGCTACACCTTC.

The DNA for the CDR3 is TGTGCCAGCAGTCGAGCGGGGGCTCGGAGTGGCTACACCTTC. Encoded protein: CASSRAGARSGYTF. The rearrangement links TRBV28 to TRBJ1-2, with a possible D match to TRBD1 (6 bases). Germline V lookup: CDR1 MDHEN, CDR2 SYDVKM. CDR3 length: 14 residues. V lost 5 bases and J 7 bases, leaving 17 bases between the germline ends.

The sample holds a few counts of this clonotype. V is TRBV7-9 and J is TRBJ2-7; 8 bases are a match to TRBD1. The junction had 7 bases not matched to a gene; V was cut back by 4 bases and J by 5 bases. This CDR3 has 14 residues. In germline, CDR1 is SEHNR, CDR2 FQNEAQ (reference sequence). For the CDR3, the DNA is TGTGCCAGCAGCTCGGACAGGGAGTCCAACGAGCAGTACTTC. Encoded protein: CASSSDRESNEQYF.

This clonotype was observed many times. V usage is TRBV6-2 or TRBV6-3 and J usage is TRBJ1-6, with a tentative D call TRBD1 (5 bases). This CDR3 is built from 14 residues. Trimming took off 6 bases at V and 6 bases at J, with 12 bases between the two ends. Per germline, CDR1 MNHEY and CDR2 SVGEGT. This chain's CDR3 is CASRSSGGNSPLHF. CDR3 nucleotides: TGTGCCAGCAGGAGCTCCGGGGGTAATTCACCCCTCCACTTT.

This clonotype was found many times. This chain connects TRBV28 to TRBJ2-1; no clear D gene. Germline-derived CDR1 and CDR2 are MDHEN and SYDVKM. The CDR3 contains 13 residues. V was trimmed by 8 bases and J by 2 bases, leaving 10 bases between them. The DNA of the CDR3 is TGTGCCAGCGGGAAGGAACCCTACAATGAGCAGTTCTTC. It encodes CASGKEPYNEQFF.